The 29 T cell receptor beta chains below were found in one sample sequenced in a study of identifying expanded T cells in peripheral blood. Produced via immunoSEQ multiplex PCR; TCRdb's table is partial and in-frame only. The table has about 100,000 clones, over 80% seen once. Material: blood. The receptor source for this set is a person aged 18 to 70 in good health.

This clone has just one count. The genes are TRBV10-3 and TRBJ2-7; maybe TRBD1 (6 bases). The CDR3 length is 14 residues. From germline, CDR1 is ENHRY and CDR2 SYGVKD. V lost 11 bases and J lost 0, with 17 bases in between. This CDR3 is CAVTGTKLSYEQYF. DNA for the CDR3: TGTGCCGTCACAGGGACGAAACTCTCCTACGAGCAGTACTTC.

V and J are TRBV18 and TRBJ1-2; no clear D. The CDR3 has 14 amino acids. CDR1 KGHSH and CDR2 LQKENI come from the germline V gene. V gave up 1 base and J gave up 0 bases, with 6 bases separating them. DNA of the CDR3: TGTGCCAGCTCACCACAGTCTACTAACTATGGCTACACCTTC. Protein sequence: CASSPQSTNYGYTF.

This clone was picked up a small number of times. CDR3 protein: CASSHVGGEAFF. DNA of the CDR3: TGCGCCAGCAGCCACGTAGGGGGTGAAGCTTTCTTT. The rearrangement links TRBV4-1 to TRBJ1-1; possibly TRBD1 for D (6 bases). Trimming cost V 3 bases and J 7 bases, with 9 bases left between them. The CDR3 has 12 residues. CDR1 is MGHRA and CDR2 is YSYEKL in the germline V gene.

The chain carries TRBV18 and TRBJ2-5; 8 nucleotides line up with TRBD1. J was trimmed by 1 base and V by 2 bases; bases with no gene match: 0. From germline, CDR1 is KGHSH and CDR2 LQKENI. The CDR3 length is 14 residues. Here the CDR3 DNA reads TGTGCCAGCTCACCAGGGACAGGCCAAGAGACCCAGTACTTC. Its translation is CASSPGTGQETQYF. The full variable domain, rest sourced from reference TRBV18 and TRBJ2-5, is NAGVMQNPRHLVRRRGQEARLRCSPMKGHSHVYWYRQLPEEGLKFMVYLQKENIIDESGMPKERFSAEFPKEGPSILRIQQVVRGDSAAYFCASSPGTGQETQYFGPGTRLLVL.

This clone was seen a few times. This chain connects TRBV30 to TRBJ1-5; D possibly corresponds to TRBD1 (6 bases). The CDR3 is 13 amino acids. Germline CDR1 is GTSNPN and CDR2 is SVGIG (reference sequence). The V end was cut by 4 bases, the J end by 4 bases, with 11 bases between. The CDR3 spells CAWNRGGNQPQHF. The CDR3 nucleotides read TGTGCCTGGAATAGGGGGGGGAATCAGCCCCAGCATTTT.

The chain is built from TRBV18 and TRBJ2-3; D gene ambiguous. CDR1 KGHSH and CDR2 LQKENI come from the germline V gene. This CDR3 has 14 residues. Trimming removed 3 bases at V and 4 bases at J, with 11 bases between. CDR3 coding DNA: TGTGCCAGCTCACCCATCCCTACCCCAGATACGCAGTATTTT. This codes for CASSPIPTPDTQYF. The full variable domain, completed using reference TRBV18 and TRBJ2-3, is NAGVMQNPRHLVRRRGQEARLRCSPMKGHSHVYWYRQLPEEGLKFMVYLQKENIIDESGMPKERFSAEFPKEGPSILRIQQVVRGDSAAYFCASSPIPTPDTQYFGPGTRLTVL.

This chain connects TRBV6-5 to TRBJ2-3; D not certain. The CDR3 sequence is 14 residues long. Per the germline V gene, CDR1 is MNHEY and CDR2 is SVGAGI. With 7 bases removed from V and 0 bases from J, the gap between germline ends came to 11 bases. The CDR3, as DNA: TGTGCCAGCAAGGTGGGGTCTAGCACAGATACGCAGTATTTT. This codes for CASKVGSSTDTQYF.

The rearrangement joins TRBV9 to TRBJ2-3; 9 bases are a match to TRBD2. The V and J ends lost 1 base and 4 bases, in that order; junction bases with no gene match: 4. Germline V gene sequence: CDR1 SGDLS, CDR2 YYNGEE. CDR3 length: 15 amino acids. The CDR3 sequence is CASSVRGGAADTQYF. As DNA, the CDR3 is TGTGCCAGCAGCGTACGCGGGGGGGCTGCAGATACGCAGTATTTT.

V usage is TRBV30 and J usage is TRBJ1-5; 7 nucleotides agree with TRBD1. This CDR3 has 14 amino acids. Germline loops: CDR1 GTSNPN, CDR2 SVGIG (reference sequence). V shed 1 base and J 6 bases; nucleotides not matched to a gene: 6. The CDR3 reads CAWSGQGWGQPQHF. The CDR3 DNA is TGTGCCTGGAGTGGACAGGGATGGGGTCAGCCCCAGCATTTT.

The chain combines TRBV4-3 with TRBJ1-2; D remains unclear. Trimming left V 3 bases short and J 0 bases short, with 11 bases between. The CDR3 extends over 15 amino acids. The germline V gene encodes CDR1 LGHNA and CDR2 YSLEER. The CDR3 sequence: CASSHGTASNYGYTF. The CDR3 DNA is TGCGCCAGCAGCCACGGAACAGCTTCTAACTATGGCTACACCTTC.

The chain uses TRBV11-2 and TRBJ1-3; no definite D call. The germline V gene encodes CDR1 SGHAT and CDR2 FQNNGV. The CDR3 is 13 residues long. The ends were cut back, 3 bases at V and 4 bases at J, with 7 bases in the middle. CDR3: CASSFYDGNTIYF. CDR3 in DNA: TGTGCCAGCAGCTTCTACGACGGAAACACCATATATTTT.

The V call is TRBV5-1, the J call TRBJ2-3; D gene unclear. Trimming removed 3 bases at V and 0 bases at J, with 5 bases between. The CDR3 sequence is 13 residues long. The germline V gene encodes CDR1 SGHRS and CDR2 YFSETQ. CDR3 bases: TGCGCCAGCAGCTCAATTAGCACAGATACGCAGTATTTT. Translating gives CASSSISTDTQYF.

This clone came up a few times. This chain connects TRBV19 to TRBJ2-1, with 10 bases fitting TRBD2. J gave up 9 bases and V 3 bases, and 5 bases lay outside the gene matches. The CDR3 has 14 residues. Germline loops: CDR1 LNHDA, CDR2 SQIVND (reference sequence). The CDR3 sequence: CASSIQRGGSEQFF. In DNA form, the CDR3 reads TGTGCCAGTAGTATCCAGCGGGGGGGCAGTGAGCAGTTCTTC.

DNA for the CDR3: TGTGCCAGCAGCCACACTACTGGGGCCAACGTCCTGACTTTC. Translating gives CASSHTTGANVLTF. The chain carries TRBV11-2 and TRBJ2-6; no definite D call. Per germline, CDR1 SGHAT and CDR2 FQNNGV. Between the trimmed V and J ends, which lost 5 bases and 2 bases, there was a span of 7 bases. The CDR3 contains 14 residues.

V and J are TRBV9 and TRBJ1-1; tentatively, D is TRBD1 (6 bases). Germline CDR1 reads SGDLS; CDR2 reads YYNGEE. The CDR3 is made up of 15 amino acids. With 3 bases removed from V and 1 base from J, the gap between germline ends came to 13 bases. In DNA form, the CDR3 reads TGTGCCAGCAGCGACCAGACAGGAGAGAACACTGAAGCTTTCTTT. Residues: CASSDQTGENTEAFF.

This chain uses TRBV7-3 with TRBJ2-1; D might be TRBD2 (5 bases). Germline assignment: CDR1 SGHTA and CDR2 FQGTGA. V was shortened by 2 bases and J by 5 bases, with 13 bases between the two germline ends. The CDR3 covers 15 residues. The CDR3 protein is CASSLFSELNNEQFF. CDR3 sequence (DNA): TGTGCCAGCAGCTTATTTAGCGAGCTCAACAATGAGCAGTTCTTC.

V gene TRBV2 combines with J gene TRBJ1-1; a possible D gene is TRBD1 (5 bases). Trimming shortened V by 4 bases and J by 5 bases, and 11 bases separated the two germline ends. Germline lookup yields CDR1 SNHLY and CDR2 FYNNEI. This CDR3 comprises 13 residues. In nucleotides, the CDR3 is TGTGCCAGCAGTGGGGGGGTTGGGACTGAAGCTTTCTTT. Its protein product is CASSGGVGTEAFF. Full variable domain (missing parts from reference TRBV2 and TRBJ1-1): EPEVTQTPSHQVTQMGQEVILRCVPISNHLYFYWYRQILGQKVEFLVSFYNNEISEKSEIFDDQFSVERPDGSNFTLKIRSTKLEDSAMYFCASSGGVGTEAFFGQGTRLTVV.

This chain's CDR3 is CASSIMVNTEAFF. The DNA of the CDR3 is TGTGCCAGCAGCATTATGGTAAACACTGAAGCTTTCTTT. The V and J genes are TRBV11-2 and TRBJ1-1; D is unresolved. V was trimmed by 5 bases and J by 2 bases, leaving 9 bases between them. The length of the CDR3 is 13 residues. CDR1 is SGHAT and CDR2 is FQNNGV in the germline V gene.

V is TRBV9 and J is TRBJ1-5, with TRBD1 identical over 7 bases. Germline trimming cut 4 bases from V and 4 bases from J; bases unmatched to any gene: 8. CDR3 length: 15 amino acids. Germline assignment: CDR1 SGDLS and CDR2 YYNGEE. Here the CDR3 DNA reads TGTGCCAGCAGCTCGACAGGGCTTTGGAATCAGCCCCAGCATTTT. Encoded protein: CASSSTGLWNQPQHF.

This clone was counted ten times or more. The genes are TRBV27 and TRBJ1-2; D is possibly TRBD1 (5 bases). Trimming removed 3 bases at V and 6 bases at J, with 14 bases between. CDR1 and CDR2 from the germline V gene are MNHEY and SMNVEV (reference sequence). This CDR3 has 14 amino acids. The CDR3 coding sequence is TGTGCCAGCAGTTTCTACGGCAGGGATCATGGCTACACCTTC. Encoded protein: CASSFYGRDHGYTF.

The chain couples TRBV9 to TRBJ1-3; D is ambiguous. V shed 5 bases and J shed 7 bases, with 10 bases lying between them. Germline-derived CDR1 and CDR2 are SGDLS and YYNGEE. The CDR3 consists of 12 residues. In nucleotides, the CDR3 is TGTGCCAGCAGTACCTTTGCCAACACCATATATTTT. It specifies CASSTFANTIYF. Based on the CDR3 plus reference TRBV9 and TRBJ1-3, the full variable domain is DSGVTQTPKHLITATGQRVTLRCSPRSGDLSVYWYQQSLDQGLQFLIQYYNGEERAKGNILERFSAQQFPDLHSELNLSSLELGDSALYFCASSTFANTIYFGEGSWLTVV.

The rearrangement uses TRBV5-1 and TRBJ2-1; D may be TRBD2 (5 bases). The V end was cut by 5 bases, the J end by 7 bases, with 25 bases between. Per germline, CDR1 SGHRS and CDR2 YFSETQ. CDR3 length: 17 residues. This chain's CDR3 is CASSVIPGPPSGNEQFF. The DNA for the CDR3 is TGCGCCAGCAGTGTCATTCCGGGTCCCCCCTCGGGGAATGAGCAGTTCTTC.

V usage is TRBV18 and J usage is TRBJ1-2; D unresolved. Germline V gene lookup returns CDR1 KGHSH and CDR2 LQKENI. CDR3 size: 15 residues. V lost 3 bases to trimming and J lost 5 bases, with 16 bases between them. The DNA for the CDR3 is TGTGCCAGCTCACCGGACCGTACGAAGGAGTATGGCTACACCTTC. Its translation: CASSPDRTKEYGYTF.

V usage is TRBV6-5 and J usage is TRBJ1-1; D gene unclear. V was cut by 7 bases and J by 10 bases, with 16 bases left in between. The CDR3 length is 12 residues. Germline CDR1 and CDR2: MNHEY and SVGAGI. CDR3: CASKFSGEAAFF. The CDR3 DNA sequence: TGTGCCAGCAAATTCTCAGGCGAGGCAGCTTTCTTT.

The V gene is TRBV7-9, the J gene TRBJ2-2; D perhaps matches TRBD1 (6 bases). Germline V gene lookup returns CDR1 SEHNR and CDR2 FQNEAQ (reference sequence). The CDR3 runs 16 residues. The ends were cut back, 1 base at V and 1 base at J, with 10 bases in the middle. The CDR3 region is CASSLGGRGNTGELFF. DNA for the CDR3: TGTGCCAGCAGCTTAGGAGGCAGGGGGAACACCGGGGAGCTGTTTTTT.

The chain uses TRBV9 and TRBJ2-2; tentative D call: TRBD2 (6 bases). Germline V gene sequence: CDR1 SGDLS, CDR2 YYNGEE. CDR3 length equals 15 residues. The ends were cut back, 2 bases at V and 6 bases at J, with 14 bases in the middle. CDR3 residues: CASSVSGESAGELFF. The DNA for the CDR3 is TGTGCCAGCAGCGTTTCGGGGGAGTCGGCCGGGGAGCTGTTTTTT.

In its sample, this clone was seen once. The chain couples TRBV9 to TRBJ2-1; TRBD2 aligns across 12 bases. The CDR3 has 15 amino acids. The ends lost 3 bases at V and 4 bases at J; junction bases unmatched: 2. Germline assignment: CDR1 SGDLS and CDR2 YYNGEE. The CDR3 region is CASSAGTSGYNEQFF. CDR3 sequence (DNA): TGTGCCAGCAGCGCCGGGACTAGCGGGTACAATGAGCAGTTCTTC.

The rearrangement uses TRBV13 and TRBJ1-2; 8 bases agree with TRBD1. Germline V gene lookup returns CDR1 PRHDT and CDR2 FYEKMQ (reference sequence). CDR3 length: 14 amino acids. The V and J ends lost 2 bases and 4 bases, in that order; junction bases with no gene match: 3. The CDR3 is CASSLSGGVYGYTF. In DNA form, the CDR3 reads TGTGCCAGCAGCTTATCAGGGGGCGTCTATGGCTACACCTTC.

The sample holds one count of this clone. CDR3: CASVLSSGTDTQYF. The DNA of the CDR3 is TGTGCCAGCGTTCTCAGTTCTGGCACAGATACGCAGTATTTT. This chain connects TRBV6-1 to TRBJ2-3; D gene ambiguous. The CDR3 covers 14 residues. Trimming removed 8 bases at V and 1 base at J, with 13 bases between. Per germline, CDR1 MNHNS and CDR2 SASEGT.